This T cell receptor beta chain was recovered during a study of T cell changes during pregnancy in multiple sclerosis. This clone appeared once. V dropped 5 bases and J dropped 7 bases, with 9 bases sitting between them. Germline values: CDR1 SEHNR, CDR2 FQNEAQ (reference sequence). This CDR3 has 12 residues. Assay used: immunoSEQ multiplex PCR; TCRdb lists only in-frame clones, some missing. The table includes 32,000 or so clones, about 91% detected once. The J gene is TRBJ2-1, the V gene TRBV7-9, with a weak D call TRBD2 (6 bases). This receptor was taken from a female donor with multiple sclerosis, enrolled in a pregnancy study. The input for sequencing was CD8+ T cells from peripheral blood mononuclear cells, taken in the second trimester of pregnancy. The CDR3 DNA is TGTGCCAGCAGCCCAGGAGGGAATGAGCAGTTCTTC. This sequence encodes CASSPGGNEQFF.